The T cell receptor beta chain described here comes from a study of blood T cell repertoires in COVID-19. Across the study: COVID-19 samples, acute and convalescent, were from the United States, Italy and Spain. T cells, B-cell-depleted T cells, or PBMCs provided the cDNA or gDNA that served as material.

The germline V and J ends were trimmed by 0 bases and 9 bases, with 16 bases remaining between them. The germline V gene encodes CDR1 SGHRS and CDR2 YFSETQ. The CDR3 totals 15 residues. As handled by the study authors: Using reference gene primer amplification, nucleated cell counts were estimated. The assay was immunoSEQ multiplex PCR, and TCRdb's table has in-frame clones only and misses some. The V and J calls and the clone size are those of that table, but D and trimming were determined from the DNA. The profile shows 270,000 or so clones, around 89% of them singletons. The TCR originated in a man aged 35 to 55 with acute or convalescent COVID-19. Specimen: peripheral blood. The gene calls are TRBV5-1 and TRBJ2-1; D perhaps matches TRBD1 (6 bases). The CDR3 is CASSLGDRQQGEQFF. Here the CDR3 DNA reads TGCGCCAGCAGCTTGGGAGACAGGCAACAGGGTGAGCAGTTCTTC.